This T cell receptor beta chain appears in the sequencing data of a study of shared T cell receptors in the human thymus. Repertoires were generated with immunoSEQ multiplex PCR, while TCRdb's copy carries only in-frame clones and drops some. This sample has hundreds of thousands of clones, with 80% to 90% found just once. In the case of this clone: The identical CDR3 is also encoded by other nucleotide sequences in the sample.

After removal of 1 base from V and 1 base from J, the junction contained 1 base not matched to a gene. Germline values: CDR1 SGHTA, CDR2 FQGNSA. CDR3 length: 14 amino acids. These same records also appear under a second study, on human thymus T cells.

Source material: thymocytes. The sequence derives from a boy under three years old with a congenital heart defect. The V call is TRBV7-2, the J call TRBJ2-7; 7 bases are shared with TRBD2. CDR3 in amino acids: CASSLVRGSYEQYF. The CDR3 DNA reads as TGTGCCAGCAGCTTAGTGCGGGGGTCCTACGAGCAGTACTTC.